This T cell receptor beta chain was sequenced in a study of STAT5B mutations in CD4+ large granular lymphocyte leukemia (dated by TCRdb to between 2020 and 2023). Notes on the research overall: Among healthy controls, the CDR3 'QG' motif was associated with a particular HLA allele. The TCRbeta repertoires of CD4+ T-cell large granular lymphocyte leukemia patients were compared with the TCRbeta repertoires of healthy blood donors. Flow cytometry performed on FACSCanto II or FACSVerse showed that the purified fractions had more than 95% purity among lymphocytes. Broad study findings and their caveats: Data were not HLA-matched; higher clonality in CD4+ versus CD8+ T-LGLL could reflect the relatively small sample size. Compared with healthy CD4+ repertoires, CD4-sorted patient repertoires appeared more clonal, and this difference remained even after the putative leukemic clones were removed. The main leukemic clonotypes were found to be private to each patient, although more than 20% of the main leukemic clonotypes were detected at low frequency in the non-leukemic repertoires of other patients.

A word on this clone: It has no known antigen specificity. The sample holds no much larger clone one base away, and base qualities are not on file.

The immunoSEQ assay at survey resolution was applied to genomic DNA for sequencing of TCRbeta rearrangements. The published analysis was carried out like this. In the TCR sequencing data, the lowest productive clonotype frequency that could be detected was 2.59 x 10-5. Analyses included only productive TCRbeta rearrangements, meaning complete and in-frame sequences. Simpson clonality, calculated in the immunoSEQ Analyzer version 3.0, was used as the measure of sample clonality. Clones were grouped by frequency into very rare, small, medium, large (1-20%) or hyperexpanded (>20%) categories. Generation probabilities were estimated with OLGA 1.2.3, V-gene circos plots were generated with VDJtools, specificities were searched for in VDJdb, and CDR3 motifs were identified with GLIPH. In its TCRdb copy, this immuneACCESS table keeps in-frame sequences only and misses some clones. Where compared with another copy, unresolved V genes explain less than half of these, and the others have no known cause. The V and J calls and clone size were taken over from that table, and D and trimming were inferred from the DNA. Present in this sample are tens of thousands of clones, about 76% of which were seen just once. The ten largest clonotypes hold about 0.35% of the sample.

The healthy control group was made up of 37 blood donors, and the Finnish Red Cross blood service supplied their buffy coats. All TCR-sequenced material derived from peripheral blood: patient blood samples and healthy donor buffy coats. Peripheral blood mononuclear cells were isolated by Ficoll-Hypaque gradient centrifugation. For the healthy controls, CD4+ cells were obtained from buffy coats by magnetic purification. Genomic DNA was extracted using the Gentra Puregene Cell and Tissue kit, and a Qubit 2.0 fluorometer was used to quantify it. The sequence was collected from a human donor in good health. Material for sequencing was CD4+ T cells from blood buffy coats.

The nucleotide sequence is TGTGCCAGCAGCCCGACAGGGCCGGTCAATTCACCCCTCCACTTT. Protein translation: CASSPTGPVNSPLHF. Recombination joined TRBV27 with TRBJ1-6, with 7 middle bases fitting TRBD1. Ends trimmed: V by 6 bases, J by 7 bases; bases unmatched to a gene: 9. From the germline V gene (reference sequence), CDR1 is MNHEY and CDR2 is SMNVEV. Spanning cysteine to phenylalanine, the CDR3 consists of 15 amino acids. The read is trimmed to its CDR3 DNA, 45 bases read in frame from base 1.